The subject of this entry is one T cell receptor beta chain. Its matching antigen is unknown. This sample was taken from a study of T cell responses to AZD1222 COVID-19 vaccine. The study, taken as a whole, reports: Regions 160-218 and 743-854 dominated among vaccine-associated CD4 TCRs spanning spike. The study sampled repertoires only after the peak T cell response.

Profiling relied on immunoSEQ multiplex PCR, and the TCRdb table lists in-frame clones only, not all of them. The sample carries roughly 90,000 clones, 65% to 90% recorded once. Sequenced material: peripheral blood, taken on day 0 of AZD1222 vaccination. The TCR was taken from an adult in good health.

DNA for the CDR3: TGTGCCAGCAGCTATACTAGCGGGGGGTACGAGCAGTACTTC. This sequence encodes CASSYTSGGYEQYF. The V gene is TRBV7-2, the J gene TRBJ2-7; 12 nucleotides agree with TRBD2. V lost 4 bases to trimming and J lost 4 bases; unmatched junction nucleotides: 2. The CDR3 extends over 14 amino acids. The germline V gene has CDR1 SGHTA and CDR2 FQGNSA.